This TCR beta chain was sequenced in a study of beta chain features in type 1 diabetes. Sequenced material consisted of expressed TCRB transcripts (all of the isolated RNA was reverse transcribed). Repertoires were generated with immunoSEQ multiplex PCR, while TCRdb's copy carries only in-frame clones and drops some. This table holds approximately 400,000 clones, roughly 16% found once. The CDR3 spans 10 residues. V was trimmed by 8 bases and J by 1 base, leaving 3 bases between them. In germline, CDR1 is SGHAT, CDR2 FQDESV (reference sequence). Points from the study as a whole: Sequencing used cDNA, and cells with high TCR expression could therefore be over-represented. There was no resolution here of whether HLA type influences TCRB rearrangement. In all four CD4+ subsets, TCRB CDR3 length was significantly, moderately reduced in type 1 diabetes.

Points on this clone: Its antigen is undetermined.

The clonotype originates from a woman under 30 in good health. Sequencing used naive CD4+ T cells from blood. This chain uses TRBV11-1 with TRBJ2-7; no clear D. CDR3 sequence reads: CASYSYEQYF. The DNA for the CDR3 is TGTGCCAGCTATTCCTACGAGCAGTACTTC.